This T cell receptor beta chain is from a study of blood T cell repertoires in COVID-19. Background on the study: The United States, Italy and Spain supplied acute and convalescent COVID-19 samples.

Source study methods: From reference gene primer amplification, estimates of nucleated cell counts were derived. TCRdb keeps only in-frame clones here, not all; method: immunoSEQ multiplex PCR. V and J calls and clone size are copied from that table; D and trimming were computed from the DNA. In the table there are just over 300,000 clones, approximately 84% of which are singletons. Trimming took 5 bases from V and 14 from J; bases not matched to a gene: 8. The CDR3 is made up of 11 amino acids. Membership in each cohort depended on participant-reported clinical history. Donors in Cohort 3 counted as recovered after two negative PCRs, clearance, or symptom resolution.

The genes are TRBV12-3 or TRBV12-4 and TRBJ1-2, with 7 bases lining up with TRBD1. Specimen: PBMCs or T cells enriched from blood (not recorded which). The source of this sequence is a man aged 25 to 45 who had recovered from COVID-19. The CDR3 sequence is CASSRGTALTF. The CDR3 bases are TGTGCCAGCAGTAGAGGGACAGCCTTAACCTTC.